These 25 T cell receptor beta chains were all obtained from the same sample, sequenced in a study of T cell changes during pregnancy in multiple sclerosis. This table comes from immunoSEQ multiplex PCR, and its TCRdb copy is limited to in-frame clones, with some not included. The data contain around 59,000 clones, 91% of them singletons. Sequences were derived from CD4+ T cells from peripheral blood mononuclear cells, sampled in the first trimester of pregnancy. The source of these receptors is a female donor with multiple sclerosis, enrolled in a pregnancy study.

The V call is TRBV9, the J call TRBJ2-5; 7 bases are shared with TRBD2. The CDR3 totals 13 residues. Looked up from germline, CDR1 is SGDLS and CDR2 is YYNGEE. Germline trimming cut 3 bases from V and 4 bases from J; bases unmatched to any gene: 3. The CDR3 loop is CASSGAGRETQYF. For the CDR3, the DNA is TGTGCCAGCAGCGGAGCGGGGAGAGAGACCCAGTACTTC.

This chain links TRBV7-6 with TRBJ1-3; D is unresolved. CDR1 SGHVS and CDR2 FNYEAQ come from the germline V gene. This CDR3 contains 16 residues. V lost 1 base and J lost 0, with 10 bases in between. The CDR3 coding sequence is TGTGCCAGCAGCTTAGTTTCCCAGATCTCTGGAAACACCATATATTTT. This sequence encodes CASSLVSQISGNTIYF.

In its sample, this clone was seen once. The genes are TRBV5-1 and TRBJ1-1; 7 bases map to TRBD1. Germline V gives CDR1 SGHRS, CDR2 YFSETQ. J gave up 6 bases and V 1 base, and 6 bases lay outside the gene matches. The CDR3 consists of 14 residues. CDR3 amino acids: CASSLMTGSPEAFF. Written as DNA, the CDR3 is TGCGCCAGCAGCTTGATGACAGGGTCCCCTGAAGCTTTCTTT.

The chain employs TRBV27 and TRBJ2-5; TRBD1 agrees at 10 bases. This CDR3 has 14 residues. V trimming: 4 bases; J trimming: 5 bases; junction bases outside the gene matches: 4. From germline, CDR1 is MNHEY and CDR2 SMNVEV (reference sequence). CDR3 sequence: CASSSRTGGETQYF. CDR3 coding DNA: TGTGCCAGCAGTTCTCGGACAGGGGGGGAGACCCAGTACTTC.

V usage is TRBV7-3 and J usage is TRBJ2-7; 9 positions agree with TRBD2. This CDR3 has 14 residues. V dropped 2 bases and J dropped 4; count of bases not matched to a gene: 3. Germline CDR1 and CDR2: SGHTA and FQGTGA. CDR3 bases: TGTGCCAGCAGCTTAGCGGGGGGGCAGTACGAGCAGTACTTC. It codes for CASSLAGGQYEQYF.

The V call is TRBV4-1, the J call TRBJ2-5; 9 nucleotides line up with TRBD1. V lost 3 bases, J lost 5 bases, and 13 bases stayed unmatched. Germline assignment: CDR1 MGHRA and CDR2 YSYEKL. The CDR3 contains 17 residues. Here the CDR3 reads CASSQRGEGQGGETQYF. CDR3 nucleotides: TGCGCCAGCAGCCAGCGGGGCGAGGGACAGGGAGGCGAGACCCAGTACTTC.

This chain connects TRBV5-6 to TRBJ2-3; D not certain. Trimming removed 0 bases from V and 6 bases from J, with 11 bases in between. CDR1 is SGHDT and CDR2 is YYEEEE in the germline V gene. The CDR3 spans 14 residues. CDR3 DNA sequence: TGTGCCAGCAGCTTGGGACTTACACGCGATACGCAGTATTTT. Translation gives CASSLGLTRDTQYF. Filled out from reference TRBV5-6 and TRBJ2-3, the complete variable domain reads DAGVTQSPTHLIKTRGQQVTLRCSPKSGHDTVSWYQQALGQGPQFIFQYYEEEERQRGNFPDRFSGHQFPNYSSELNVNALLLGDSALYLCASSLGLTRDTQYFGPGTRLTVL.

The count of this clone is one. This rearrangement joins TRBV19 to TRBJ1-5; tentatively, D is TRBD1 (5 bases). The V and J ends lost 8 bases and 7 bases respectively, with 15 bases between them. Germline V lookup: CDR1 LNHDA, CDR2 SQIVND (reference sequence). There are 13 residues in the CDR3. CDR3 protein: CASSGYLAQPQHF. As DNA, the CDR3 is TGTGCCAGTTCAGGGTATTTGGCGCAGCCCCAGCATTTT.

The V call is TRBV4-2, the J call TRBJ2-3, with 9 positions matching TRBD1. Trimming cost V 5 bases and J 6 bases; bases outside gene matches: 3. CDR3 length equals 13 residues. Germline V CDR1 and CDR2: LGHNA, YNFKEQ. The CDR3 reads CASSMDRGDTQYF. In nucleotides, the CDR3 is TGTGCCAGCAGCATGGACAGGGGTGATACGCAGTATTTT.

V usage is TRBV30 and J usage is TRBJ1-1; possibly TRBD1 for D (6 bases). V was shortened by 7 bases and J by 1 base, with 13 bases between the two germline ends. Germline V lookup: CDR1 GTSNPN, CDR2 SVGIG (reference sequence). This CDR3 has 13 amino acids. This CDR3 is CAFLRDTNTEAFF. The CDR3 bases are TGTGCCTTCCTCCGGGACACGAACACTGAAGCTTTCTTT.

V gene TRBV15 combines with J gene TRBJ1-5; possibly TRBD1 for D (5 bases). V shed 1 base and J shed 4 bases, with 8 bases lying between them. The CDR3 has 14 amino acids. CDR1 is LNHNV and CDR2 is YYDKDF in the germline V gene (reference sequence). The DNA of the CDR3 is TGTGCCACCAGCAGAGGCAGGGTTAATCAGCCCCAGCATTTT. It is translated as CATSRGRVNQPQHF.

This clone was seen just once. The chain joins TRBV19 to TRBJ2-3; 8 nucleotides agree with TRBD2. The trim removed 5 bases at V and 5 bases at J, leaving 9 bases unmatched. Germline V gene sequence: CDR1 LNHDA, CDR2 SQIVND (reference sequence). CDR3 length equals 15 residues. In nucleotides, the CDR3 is TGTGCCAGTAGTCTCGCAGCGGGGGTTGGAGATACGCAGTATTTT. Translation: CASSLAAGVGDTQYF.

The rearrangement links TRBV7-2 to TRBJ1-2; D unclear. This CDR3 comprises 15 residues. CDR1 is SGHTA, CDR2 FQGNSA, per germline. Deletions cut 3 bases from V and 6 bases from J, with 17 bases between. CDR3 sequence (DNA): TGTGCCAGCAGCTTTGGGGTGGGGTTCGGGGATGGCTACACCTTC. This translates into CASSFGVGFGDGYTF.

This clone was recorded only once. CDR3 protein: CASSQGRGNPQHF. As DNA, the CDR3 is TGTGCCAGCAGCCAGGGTAGGGGAAATCCCCAGCATTTT. The genes are TRBV25-1 and TRBJ1-5; D possibly corresponds to TRBD1 (5 bases). Between the trimmed V and J ends, which lost 6 bases and 10 bases, there was a span of 16 bases. This CDR3 has 13 amino acids. Germline V gene data show CDR1 as MGHDK and CDR2 as SYGVNS.

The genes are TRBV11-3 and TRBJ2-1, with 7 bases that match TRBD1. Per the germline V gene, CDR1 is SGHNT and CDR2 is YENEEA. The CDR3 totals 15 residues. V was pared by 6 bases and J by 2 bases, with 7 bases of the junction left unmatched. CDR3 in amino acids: CASSIRQGTYNEQFF. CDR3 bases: TGTGCCAGCAGTATCCGACAGGGTACCTACAATGAGCAGTTCTTC.

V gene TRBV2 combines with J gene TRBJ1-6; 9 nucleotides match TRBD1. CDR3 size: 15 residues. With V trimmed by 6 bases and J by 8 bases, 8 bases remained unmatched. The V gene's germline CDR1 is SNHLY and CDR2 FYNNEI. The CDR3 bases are TGTGCCAGCAGATACAGGGGGCAGCTGGATTCACCCCTCCACTTT. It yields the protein CASRYRGQLDSPLHF.

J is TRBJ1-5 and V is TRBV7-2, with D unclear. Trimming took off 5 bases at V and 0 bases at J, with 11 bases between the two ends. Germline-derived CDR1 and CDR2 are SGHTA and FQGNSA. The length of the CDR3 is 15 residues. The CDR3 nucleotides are TGTGCCAGCAGCCCAGGAATCTATAGCAATCAGCCCCAGCATTTT. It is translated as CASSPGIYSNQPQHF. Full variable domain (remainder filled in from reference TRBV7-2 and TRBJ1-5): GAGVSQSPSNKVTEKGKDVELRCDPISGHTALYWYRQSLGQGLEFLIYFQGNSAPDKSGLPSDRFSAERTGGSVSTLTIQRTQQEDSAVYLCASSPGIYSNQPQHFGDGTRLSIL.

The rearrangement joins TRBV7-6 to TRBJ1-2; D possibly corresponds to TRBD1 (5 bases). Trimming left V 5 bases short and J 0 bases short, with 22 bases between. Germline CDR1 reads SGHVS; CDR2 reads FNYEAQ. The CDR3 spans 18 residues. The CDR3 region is CASSRRVSPTGANYGYTF. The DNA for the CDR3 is TGTGCCAGCAGCCGCAGGGTCTCACCTACAGGAGCTAACTATGGCTACACCTTC.

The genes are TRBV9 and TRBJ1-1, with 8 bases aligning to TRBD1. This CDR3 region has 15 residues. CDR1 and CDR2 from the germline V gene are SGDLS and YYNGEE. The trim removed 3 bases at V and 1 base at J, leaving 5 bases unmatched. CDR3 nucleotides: TGTGCCAGCAGCGCAAACAGGGGGACGAACACTGAAGCTTTCTTT. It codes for CASSANRGTNTEAFF. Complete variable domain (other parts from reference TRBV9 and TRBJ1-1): DSGVTQTPKHLITATGQRVTLRCSPRSGDLSVYWYQQSLDQGLQFLIQYYNGEERAKGNILERFSAQQFPDLHSELNLSSLELGDSALYFCASSANRGTNTEAFFGQGTRLTVV.

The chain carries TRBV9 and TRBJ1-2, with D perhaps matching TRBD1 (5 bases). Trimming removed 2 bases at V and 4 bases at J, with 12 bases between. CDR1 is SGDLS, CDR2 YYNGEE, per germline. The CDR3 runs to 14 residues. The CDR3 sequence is CASSVGGIAYGYTF. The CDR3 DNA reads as TGTGCCAGCAGCGTCGGGGGAATAGCCTATGGCTACACCTTC.

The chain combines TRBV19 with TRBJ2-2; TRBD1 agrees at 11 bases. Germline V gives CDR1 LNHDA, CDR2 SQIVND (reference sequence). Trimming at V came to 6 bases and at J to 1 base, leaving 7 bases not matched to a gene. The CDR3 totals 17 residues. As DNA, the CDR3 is TGTGCCAGTAGAGTGGACAGGGGGCCTATGAACACCGGGGAGCTGTTTTTT. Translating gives CASRVDRGPMNTGELFF.

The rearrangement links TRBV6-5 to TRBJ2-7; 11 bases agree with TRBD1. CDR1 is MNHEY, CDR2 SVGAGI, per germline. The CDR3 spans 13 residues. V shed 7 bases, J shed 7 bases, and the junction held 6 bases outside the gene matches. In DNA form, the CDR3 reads TGTGCCAGCACCGGACAGGGGGCGGGGGAGCAGTACTTC. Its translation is CASTGQGAGEQYF.

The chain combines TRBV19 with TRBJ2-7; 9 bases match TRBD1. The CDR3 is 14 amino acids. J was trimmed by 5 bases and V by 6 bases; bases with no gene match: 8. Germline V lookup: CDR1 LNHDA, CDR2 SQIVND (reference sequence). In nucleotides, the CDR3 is TGTGCCAGTAGGGACAGGGGTTTGGTGGACGAGCAGTACTTC. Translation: CASRDRGLVDEQYF.

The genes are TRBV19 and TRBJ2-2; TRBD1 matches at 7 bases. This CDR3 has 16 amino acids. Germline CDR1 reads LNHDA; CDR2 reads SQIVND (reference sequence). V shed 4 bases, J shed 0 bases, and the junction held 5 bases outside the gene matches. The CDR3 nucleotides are TGTGCCAGTAGTAAGTGGGGACAGTCGAACACCGGGGAGCTGTTTTTT. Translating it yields CASSKWGQSNTGELFF.

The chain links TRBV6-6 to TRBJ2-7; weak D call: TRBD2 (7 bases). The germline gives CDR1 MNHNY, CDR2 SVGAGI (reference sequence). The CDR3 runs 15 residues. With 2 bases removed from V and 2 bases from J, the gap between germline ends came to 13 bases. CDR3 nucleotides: TGTGCCAGCAGTTACGGGGGGGCAGGTACCTACGAGCAGTACTTC. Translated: CASSYGGAGTYEQYF.